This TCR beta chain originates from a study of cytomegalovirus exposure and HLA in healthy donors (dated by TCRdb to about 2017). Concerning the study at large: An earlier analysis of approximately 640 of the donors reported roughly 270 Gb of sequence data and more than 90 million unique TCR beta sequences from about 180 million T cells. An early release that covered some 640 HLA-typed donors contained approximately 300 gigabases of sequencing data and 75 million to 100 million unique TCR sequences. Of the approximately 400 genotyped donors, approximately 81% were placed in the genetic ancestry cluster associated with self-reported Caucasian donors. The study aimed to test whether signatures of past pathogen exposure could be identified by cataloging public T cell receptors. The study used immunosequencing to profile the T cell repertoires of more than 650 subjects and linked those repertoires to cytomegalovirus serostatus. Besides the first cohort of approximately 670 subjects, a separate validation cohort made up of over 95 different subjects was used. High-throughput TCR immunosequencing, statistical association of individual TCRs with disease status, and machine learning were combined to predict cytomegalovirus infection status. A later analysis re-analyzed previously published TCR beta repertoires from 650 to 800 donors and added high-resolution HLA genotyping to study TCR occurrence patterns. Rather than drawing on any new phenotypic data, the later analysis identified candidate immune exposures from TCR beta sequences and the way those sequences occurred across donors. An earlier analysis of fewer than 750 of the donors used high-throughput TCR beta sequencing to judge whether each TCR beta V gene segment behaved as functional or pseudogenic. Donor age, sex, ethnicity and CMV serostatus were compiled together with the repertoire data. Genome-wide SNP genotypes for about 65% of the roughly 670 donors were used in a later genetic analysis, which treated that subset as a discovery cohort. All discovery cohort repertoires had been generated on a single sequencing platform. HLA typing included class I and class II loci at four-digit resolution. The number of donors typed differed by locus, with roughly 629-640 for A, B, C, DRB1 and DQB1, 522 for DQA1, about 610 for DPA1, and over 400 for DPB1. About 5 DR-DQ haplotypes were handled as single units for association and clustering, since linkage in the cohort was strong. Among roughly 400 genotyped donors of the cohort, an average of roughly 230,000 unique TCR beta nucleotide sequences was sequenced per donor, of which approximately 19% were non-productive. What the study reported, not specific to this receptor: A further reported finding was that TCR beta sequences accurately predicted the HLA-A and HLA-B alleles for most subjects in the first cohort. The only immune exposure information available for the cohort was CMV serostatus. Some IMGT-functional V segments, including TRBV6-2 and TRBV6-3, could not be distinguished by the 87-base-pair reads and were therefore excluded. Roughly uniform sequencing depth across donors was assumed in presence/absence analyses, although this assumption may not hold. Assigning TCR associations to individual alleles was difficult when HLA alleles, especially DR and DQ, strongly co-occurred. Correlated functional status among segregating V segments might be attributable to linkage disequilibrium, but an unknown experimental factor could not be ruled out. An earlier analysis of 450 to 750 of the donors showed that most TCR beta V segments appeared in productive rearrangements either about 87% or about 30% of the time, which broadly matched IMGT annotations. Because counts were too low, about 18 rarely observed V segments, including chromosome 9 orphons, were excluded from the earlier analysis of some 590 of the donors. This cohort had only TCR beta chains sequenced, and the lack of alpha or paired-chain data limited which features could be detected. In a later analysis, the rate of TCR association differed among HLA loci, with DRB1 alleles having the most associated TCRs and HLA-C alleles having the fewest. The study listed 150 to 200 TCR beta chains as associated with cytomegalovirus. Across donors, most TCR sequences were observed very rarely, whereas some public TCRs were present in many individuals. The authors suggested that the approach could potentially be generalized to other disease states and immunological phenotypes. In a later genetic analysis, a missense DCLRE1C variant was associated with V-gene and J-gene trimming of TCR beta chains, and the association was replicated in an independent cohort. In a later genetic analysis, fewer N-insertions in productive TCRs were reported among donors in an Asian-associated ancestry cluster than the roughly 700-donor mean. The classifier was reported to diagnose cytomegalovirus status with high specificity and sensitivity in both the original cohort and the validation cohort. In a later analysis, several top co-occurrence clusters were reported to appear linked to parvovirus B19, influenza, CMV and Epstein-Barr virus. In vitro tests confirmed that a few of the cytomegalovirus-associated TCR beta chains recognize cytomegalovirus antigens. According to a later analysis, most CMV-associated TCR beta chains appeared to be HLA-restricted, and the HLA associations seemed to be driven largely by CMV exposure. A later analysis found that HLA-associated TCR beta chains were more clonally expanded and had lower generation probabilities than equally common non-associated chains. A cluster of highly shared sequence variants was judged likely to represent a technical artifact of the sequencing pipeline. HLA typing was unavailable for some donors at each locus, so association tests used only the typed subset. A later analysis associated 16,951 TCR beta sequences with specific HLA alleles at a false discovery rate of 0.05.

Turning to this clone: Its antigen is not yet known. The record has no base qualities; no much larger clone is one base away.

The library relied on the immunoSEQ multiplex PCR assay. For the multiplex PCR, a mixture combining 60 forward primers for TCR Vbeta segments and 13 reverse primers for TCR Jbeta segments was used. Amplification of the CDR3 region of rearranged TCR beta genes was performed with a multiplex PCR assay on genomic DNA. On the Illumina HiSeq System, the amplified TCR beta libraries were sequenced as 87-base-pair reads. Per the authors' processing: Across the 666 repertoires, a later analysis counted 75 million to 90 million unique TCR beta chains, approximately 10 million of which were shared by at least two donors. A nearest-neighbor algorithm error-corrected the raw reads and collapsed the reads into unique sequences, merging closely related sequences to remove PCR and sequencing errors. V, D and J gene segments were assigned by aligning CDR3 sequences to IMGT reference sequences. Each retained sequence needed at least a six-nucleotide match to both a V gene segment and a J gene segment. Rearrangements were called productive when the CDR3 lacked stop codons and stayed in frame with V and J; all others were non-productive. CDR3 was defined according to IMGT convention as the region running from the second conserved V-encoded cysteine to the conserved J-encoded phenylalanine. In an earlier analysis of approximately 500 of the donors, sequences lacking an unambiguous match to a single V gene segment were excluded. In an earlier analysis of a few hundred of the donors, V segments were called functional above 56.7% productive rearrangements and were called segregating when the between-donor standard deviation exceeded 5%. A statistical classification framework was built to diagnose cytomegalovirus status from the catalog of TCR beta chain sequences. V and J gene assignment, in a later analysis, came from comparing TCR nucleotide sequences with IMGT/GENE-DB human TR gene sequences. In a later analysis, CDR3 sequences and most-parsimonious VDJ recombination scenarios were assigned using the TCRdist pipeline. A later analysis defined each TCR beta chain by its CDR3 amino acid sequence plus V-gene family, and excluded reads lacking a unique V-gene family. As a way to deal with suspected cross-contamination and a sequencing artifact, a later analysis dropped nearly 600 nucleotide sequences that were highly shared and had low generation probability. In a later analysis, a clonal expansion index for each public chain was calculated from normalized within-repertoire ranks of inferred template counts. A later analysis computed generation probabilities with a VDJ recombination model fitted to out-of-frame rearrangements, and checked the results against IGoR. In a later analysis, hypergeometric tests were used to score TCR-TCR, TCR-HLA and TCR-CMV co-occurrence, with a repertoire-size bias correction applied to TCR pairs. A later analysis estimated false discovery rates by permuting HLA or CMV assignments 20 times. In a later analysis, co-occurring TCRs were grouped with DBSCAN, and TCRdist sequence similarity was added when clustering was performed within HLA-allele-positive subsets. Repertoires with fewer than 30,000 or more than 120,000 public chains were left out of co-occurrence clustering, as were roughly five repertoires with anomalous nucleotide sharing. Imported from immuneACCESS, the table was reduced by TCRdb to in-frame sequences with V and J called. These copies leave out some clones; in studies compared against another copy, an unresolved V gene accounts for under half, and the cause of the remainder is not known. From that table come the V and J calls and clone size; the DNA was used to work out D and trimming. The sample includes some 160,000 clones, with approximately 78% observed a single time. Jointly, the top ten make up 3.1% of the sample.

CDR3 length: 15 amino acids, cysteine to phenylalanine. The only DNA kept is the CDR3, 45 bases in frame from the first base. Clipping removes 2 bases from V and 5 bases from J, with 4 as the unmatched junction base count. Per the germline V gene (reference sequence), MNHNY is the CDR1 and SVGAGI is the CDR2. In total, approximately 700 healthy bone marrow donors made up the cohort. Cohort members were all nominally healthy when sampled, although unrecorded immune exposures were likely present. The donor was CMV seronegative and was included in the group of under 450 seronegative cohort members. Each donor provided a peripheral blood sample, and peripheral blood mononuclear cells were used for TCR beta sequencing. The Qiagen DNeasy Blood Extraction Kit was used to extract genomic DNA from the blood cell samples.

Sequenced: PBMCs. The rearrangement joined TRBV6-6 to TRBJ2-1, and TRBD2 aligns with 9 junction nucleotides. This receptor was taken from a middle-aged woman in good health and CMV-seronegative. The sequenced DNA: TGTGCCAGCAGTTACGTAGCGGGGGCACACAATGAGCAGTTCTTC. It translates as CASSYVAGAHNEQFF.